Listed below are T cell receptor beta chains from one sample, sequenced in a study of blood T cell repertoires in COVID-19. The data were produced by immunoSEQ multiplex PCR, yet TCRdb's version contains in-frame clones alone and is incomplete. Of 95,000 to 110,000 clones detected, 70% to 85% appear once; the ten largest clones hold about 3.6%. Material: peripheral blood. These receptors all stem from a woman of 80 years or more with active or convalescent COVID-19. Both conserved end residues are part of each CDR3. The order of the fields is D gene, V gene, clone size, J gene, CDR3 DNA, CDR3 protein. D genes are given only for firm matches. Clone size, where shown, is once, few, many, or a class for clones that have expanded.

TRBD1	TRBV5-1	few	TRBJ2-5	TGCGCCAGCAGCTTTGGGACAGGGGGCTTTTCGGAGACCCAGTACTTC	CASSFGTGGFSETQYF
TRBD2	TRBV5-4	NA	TRBJ2-3	TGTGCCAGCAGCCCGGGAGGGACGGAAGAAGATACGCAGTATTTT	CASSPGGTEEDTQYF
NA	TRBV28	once	TRBJ2-7	TGTGCCAGCAGTTTCCCAGGGGTAGACGAGCAGTACTTC	CASSFPGVDEQYF
NA	TRBV5-1	NA	TRBJ2-5	TGCGCCAGCAGCTTGGCTGGCGGACAAGAGACCCAGTACTTC	CASSLAGGQETQYF
TRBD1	TRBV19	NA	TRBJ2-7	TGTGCCAGTAGACAGGGGGCCTTCTCCTACGAGCAGTACTTC	CASRQGAFSYEQYF
NA	TRBV5-1	NA	TRBJ1-1	TGCGCCAGCAGCCTGGACGGGAGGACTGAAGCTTTCTTT	CASSLDGRTEAFF
TRBD1	TRBV28	NA	TRBJ1-1	TGTGCCAGCAGTCCCTGGACAGGCCACACTGAAGCTTTCTTT	CASSPWTGHTEAFF
NA	TRBV29-1	NA	TRBJ1-1	TGCAGCCCGTACACGGGAACTGAAGCTTTCTTT	CSPYTGTEAFF
NA	TRBV18	NA	TRBJ1-5	TGTGCCAGCTCACCAGCAGACAATCAGCCCCAGCATTTT	CASSPADNQPQHF
NA	TRBV28	once	TRBJ1-2	TGTGCCAGCAGTTTACAACAGGGTAGTGGCTACACCTTC	CASSLQQGSGYTF
NA	TRBV19	NA	TRBJ1-2	TGTGCCTCCCACAGGGATAGCTATGGCTACACCTTC	CASHRDSYGYTF
TRBD1	TRBV10-3	once	TRBJ1-2	TGTGCCATCACCGGCGATCAGGGACAGGGTTTATACACCTTC	CAITGDQGQGLYTF
NA	TRBV2	NA	TRBJ1-6	TGTGCCAGTACAGGGTCGTATTCACCCCTCCACTTT	CASTGSYSPLHF
NA	TRBV7-8	NA	TRBJ1-3	TGTGCCAGCAGCTTAGGCGCCGGAGCGAGCTCTGGAAACACCATATATTTT	CASSLGAGASSGNTIYF
TRBD1	TRBV5-5	NA	TRBJ1-6	TGTGCCAGCAGCTCCGGGACAGGGGTTATTCGTCAAAATTCACCCCTCCACTTT	CASSSGTGVIRQNSPLHF
NA	TRBV7-2	NA	TRBJ1-4	TGTGCCAGCAGCCCTGGTGTGACAGGAGTTAATGAAAAACTGTTTTTT	CASSPGVTGVNEKLFF
NA	TRBV5-1	NA	TRBJ1-6	TGCGCCAGCAGCATAGAAGGGGGACCTAATTCACCCCTCCACTTT	CASSIEGGPNSPLHF
NA	TRBV6-6	NA	TRBJ1-1	TGTGCCATGCACGCGACAGAGAACACTGAAGCTTTCTTT	CAMHATENTEAFF
NA	TRBV3-1/TRBV3-2	few	TRBJ1-2	TGTGCCAGCAGCCAAGCGCAGGGATCCTATGGCTACACCTTC	CASSQAQGSYGYTF
TRBD1	TRBV5-1	NA	TRBJ1-4	TGCGCCAGCGGCGACAGGGCTAATGAAAAACTGTTTTTT	CASGDRANEKLFF
TRBD1	TRBV27	NA	TRBJ1-2	TGTGCCAGCAGTCGATACCGGGACAGGGGGCGCCCGGGGGCCTATGGCTACACCTTC	CASSRYRDRGRPGAYGYTF
TRBD2	TRBV5-8	NA	TRBJ2-2	TGTGCCAGCAGCTGGACTAGCGGGGGGGACACCGGGGAGCTGTTTTTT	CASSWTSGGDTGELFF
NA	TRBV9	NA	TRBJ1-2	TGTGCCAGCAGCCCAGAGGTAGACTATGGCTACACCTTC	CASSPEVDYGYTF
NA	TRBV7-2	NA	TRBJ1-1	TGTGCCAGCAGCTTAAAAGGAGTGAACACTGAAGCTTTCTTT	CASSLKGVNTEAFF
TRBD2	TRBV28	NA	TRBJ2-7	TGTGCCAGCAGCCTAGCGGGAGGGCCCTCCTACGAGCAGTACTTC	CASSLAGGPSYEQYF
TRBD1	TRBV5-1	NA	TRBJ2-1	TGCGCCAGCAGCTTGGGAGCCAGGGGGCAAGTGAGTAATGAGCAGTTCTTC	CASSLGARGQVSNEQFF
NA	TRBV5-5	NA	TRBJ1-2	TGTGCCAGCAGCCAGGAGGGTAAATGGGACTTC	CASSQEGKWDF
NA	TRBV15	NA	TRBJ2-7	TGTGCCACCAGCAGAGATCAAGGGGGCGAGCAGTACTTC	CATSRDQGGEQYF
TRBD1	TRBV5-1	NA	TRBJ2-7	TGCGCCACCAGGCTACCGGGACAGGGTAAAGACGAGCAGTACTTC	CATRLPGQGKDEQYF
NA	TRBV19	NA	TRBJ1-1	TGTGCCAGTAGTATGCGGGAAATGAACACTGAAGCTTTCTTT	CASSMREMNTEAFF
NA	TRBV5-4	NA	TRBJ1-2	TGTGCCAGCAGCTTGGCCGCTCGGGGACTAACATTTCCGATCTATGGCTACACCTTC	CASSLAARGLTFPIYGYTF
NA	TRBV5-1	NA	TRBJ2-6	TGCGCCAGCAGCCCAAACGGGATTACTGGGGCCAACGTCCTGACTTTC	CASSPNGITGANVLTF
NA	TRBV20-1	NA	TRBJ1-2	TGCAGTGCTAATAATGGCTACACCTTC	CSANNGYTF
NA	TRBV7-9	once	TRBJ2-5	TGTGCCAGCAGCTCGTCTCAGCGTTACGCTCAAGAGACCCAGTACTTC	CASSSSQRYAQETQYF
NA	TRBV7-3	once	TRBJ2-3	TGTGCCAGCAGCTTAGGACAGAGCACAGATACGCAGTATTTT	CASSLGQSTDTQYF
NA	TRBV7-2	NA	TRBJ2-1	TGTGCCAGCAGCCATCCCCCGAGCTCCTACAATGAGCAGTTCTTC	CASSHPPSSYNEQFF
NA	TRBV12-5	NA	TRBJ1-1	TGTGCTAGTGGTTTGGTACATGGGGCACGCACTGAAGCTTTCTTT	CASGLVHGARTEAFF
TRBD1	TRBV5-1	NA	TRBJ1-6	TGCGCCAGCAGCTTGGCCTGGGCAGGGGGAAATTCACCCCTCCACTTT	CASSLAWAGGNSPLHF
NA	TRBV11-3	NA	TRBJ1-1	TGTGCCAGCAGCCCAGGGGACACTGAAGCTTTCTTT	CASSPGDTEAFF
TRBD2	TRBV24-1	NA	TRBJ2-5	TGTGCCACCGCCCAGCGGCTAGCGGGAGGGGGATCGGGAGAGACCCAGTACTTC	CATAQRLAGGGSGETQYF
NA	TRBV18	once	TRBJ1-3	TGTGCCAGCTCGCCCCAGGGCCTCGGAAACACCATATATTTT	CASSPQGLGNTIYF
TRBD1	TRBV7-9	NA	TRBJ1-6	TGTGCCAGCAGCCGGGACAGGGACAATTCACCCCTCCACTTT	CASSRDRDNSPLHF
TRBD2	TRBV2	few	TRBJ2-1	TGTGCCAGCAGTGACAGCGGGAACTACAATGAGCAGTTCTTC	CASSDSGNYNEQFF
NA	TRBV5-1	once	TRBJ2-2	TGCGCCAGCAGTGGGACTGCGAACACCGGGGAGCTGTTTTTT	CASSGTANTGELFF
TRBD1	TRBV7-2	NA	TRBJ1-2	TGTGCCAGCAGCATCGGGACAGGGGTTGGCTACACCTTC	CASSIGTGVGYTF
NA	TRBV7-9	NA	TRBJ2-3	TGTGCCAGCAGCTGGGGACATCAACTCACAGATACGCAGTATTTT	CASSWGHQLTDTQYF
NA	TRBV12-3/TRBV12-4	NA	TRBJ2-1	TGTGCCAGCACGTTCCAGTTCTTC	CASTFQFF
TRBD1	TRBV5-1	NA	TRBJ2-7	TGCGCCAGCAGCTTGGGGGCCCCGGGACAGGGGCTACTCTACGAGCAGTACTTC	CASSLGAPGQGLLYEQYF
TRBD2	TRBV6-2/TRBV6-3	NA	TRBJ2-5	TGTGCCAGCAGTTACTGGGGAGCGGGAGGGTCCGAGACCCAGTACTTC	CASSYWGAGGSETQYF
TRBD1	TRBV24-1	NA	TRBJ1-5	TGTGCCACCAGTGATGACAGGGATCAGCCCCAGCATTTT	CATSDDRDQPQHF
NA	TRBV6-5	NA	TRBJ2-7	TGTGCCAGCACTCCGGACGCCGCGAGAGGGTACGAGCAGTACTTC	CASTPDAARGYEQYF
NA	TRBV11-2	few	TRBJ2-7	TGTGCCAGCAGCGAGCAGGGTATTAAGCAGTACTTC	CASSEQGIKQYF
TRBD1	TRBV7-2	NA	TRBJ1-1	TGTGCCAGCAGCACAGCCCTAGGGACAGGGGAAGGAGCTTTCTTT	CASSTALGTGEGAFF